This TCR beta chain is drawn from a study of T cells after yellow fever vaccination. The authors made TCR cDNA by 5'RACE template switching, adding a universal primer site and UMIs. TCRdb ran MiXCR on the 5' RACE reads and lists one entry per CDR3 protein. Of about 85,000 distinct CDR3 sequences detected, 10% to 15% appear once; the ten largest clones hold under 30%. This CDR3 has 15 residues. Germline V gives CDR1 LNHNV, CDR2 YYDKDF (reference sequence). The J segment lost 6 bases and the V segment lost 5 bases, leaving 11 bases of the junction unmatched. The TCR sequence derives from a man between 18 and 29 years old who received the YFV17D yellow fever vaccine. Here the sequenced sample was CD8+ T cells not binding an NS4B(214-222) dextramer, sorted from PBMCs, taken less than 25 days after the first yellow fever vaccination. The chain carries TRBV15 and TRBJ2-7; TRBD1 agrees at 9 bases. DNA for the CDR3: TGTGCCACCAGCCCAGGGACAGGGATTTCCGGCGAGCAGTACTTC. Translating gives CATSPGTGISGEQYF. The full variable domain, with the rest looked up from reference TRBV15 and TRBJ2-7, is DAMVIQNPRYQVTQFGKPVTLSCSQTLNHNVMYWYQQKSSQAPKLLFHYYDKDFNNEADTPDNFQSRRPNTSFCFLDIRSPGLGDTAMYLCATSPGTGISGEQYFGPGTRLTVT.